The rows below give T cell receptor beta chains drawn from one sample of a study of T cell repertoires in cytomegalovirus infection. TCRdb passed the reads through MiXCR, listing each CDR3 protein once. The table lists approximately 140,000 distinct CDR3 sequences, roughly 6% of them singletons. Sequencing was carried out using PBMCs. The receptors here all came from a human donor in good health (CMV status not recorded). Some clones in this sample may be carry-over from other donors' samples. Each CDR3 is given with its conserved first and last residue. A D gene is named only where the DNA matches it firmly. Some rows have no size entry. The others give once, few or many, or a class for an expanded clone.

V: TRBV7-2; J: TRBJ2-3; size: many; D: TRBD2; CDR3: CASSTRVGTSGPTDTQYF; DNA: TGTGCCAGCAGCACAAGGGTTGGGACTAGCGGACCCACAGATACGCAGTATTTT
V: TRBV6-2/TRBV6-3; J: TRBJ1-1; size: many; D: TRBD1; CDR3: CATTTQGAGGTEAFF; DNA: TGTGCCACGACTACCCAGGGGGCAGGAGGCACTGAAGCTTTCTTT
V: TRBV5-1; J: TRBJ2-5; size: many; D: TRBD1; CDR3: CASSFWTGNQETQYF; DNA: TGCGCCAGCAGCTTCTGGACAGGGAATCAAGAGACCCAGTACTTC
V: TRBV7-2; J: TRBJ1-1; size: many; D: NA; CDR3: CASSPRGAEAFF; DNA: TGTGCCAGCTCCCCGAGGGGGGCTGAAGCTTTCTTT
V: TRBV27; J: TRBJ2-7; size: many; D: NA; CDR3: CASSDNSYEQYF; DNA: TGTGCCAGCAGCGACAACTCCTACGAGCAGTACTTC
V: TRBV5-1; J: TRBJ2-5; size: many; D: NA; CDR3: CASSPQVEETQYF; DNA: TGCGCCAGCAGTCCTCAAGTCGAAGAGACCCAGTACTTC
V: TRBV7-8; J: TRBJ1-1; size: many; D: NA; CDR3: CASSSREAVINTEAFF; DNA: TGTGCCAGCAGCTCCCGGGAGGCGGTTATAAACACTGAAGCTTTCTTT
V: TRBV20-1; J: TRBJ1-1; size: many; D: NA; CDR3: CSARDSTGGPAAFF; DNA: TGCAGTGCTAGAGATAGCACAGGTGGGCCCGCAGCTTTCTTT
V: TRBV19; J: TRBJ1-5; size: many; D: NA; CDR3: CASSRDSDSNQPQHF; DNA: TGTGCCAGTAGCCGAGACTCCGATAGCAATCAGCCCCAGCATTTT
V: TRBV7-3; J: TRBJ2-3; size: many; D: NA; CDR3: CASSLGANGYTQYF; DNA: TGTGCCAGCAGCCTGGGGGCTAATGGGTATACGCAGTATTTT
V: TRBV7-2; J: TRBJ1-2; size: many; D: NA; CDR3: CASSPGDGGRGYTF; DNA: TGTGCCAGCAGCCCCGGGGACGGTGGCCGTGGCTACACCTTC
V: TRBV25-1; J: TRBJ2-7; size: NA; D: NA; CDR3: CASSDDPAYEQYF; DNA: TGTGCCAGCAGTGATGACCCGGCCTACGAGCAGTACTTC
V: TRBV27; J: TRBJ1-1; size: many; D: NA; CDR3: CASSLRQVRTTEAFF; DNA: TGTGCCAGCAGTTTACGACAGGTTAGGACCACTGAAGCTTTCTTT
V: TRBV4-3; J: TRBJ1-2; size: NA; D: NA; CDR3: CASSQDLGSHYGYTF; DNA: TGCGCCAGCAGCCAAGATCTCGGCAGCCACTATGGCTACACCTTC
V: TRBV7-2; J: TRBJ1-1; size: medium-sized; D: NA; CDR3: CASSLGRGSTEAFF; DNA: TGTGCCAGCAGCCTTGGAAGGGGGAGCACTGAAGCTTTCTTT
V: TRBV6-2/TRBV6-3; J: TRBJ2-3; size: many; D: NA; CDR3: CASSYFRTSGDTQYF; DNA: TGTGCCAGCAGTTATTTCCGGACCTCCGGAGATACGCAGTATTTT